The 11 T cell receptor beta chains listed next were all sequenced from one sample in a study of OX40 agonist ivuxolimab in advanced cancers. Sequencing was performed with immunoSEQ multiplex PCR; in TCRdb, only in-frame clones are kept and a portion is missing. Of 65,000 to 85,000 clones in the sample, 85% are singletons; the top ten hold 3.1%. Sequencing used CD4+ or CD8+ T cells sorted from blood, obtained in a trial of the OX40 agonist ivuxolimab. The receptors were sampled from an adult with an advanced solid tumor such as melanoma, head and neck, liver or kidney cancer.

The chain recombines TRBV7-9 with TRBJ2-5; the D gene is possibly TRBD2 (6 bases). V was shortened by 2 bases and J by 12 bases, with 31 bases between the two germline ends. Germline CDR1 reads SEHNR; CDR2 reads FQNEAQ (reference sequence). There are 18 residues in the CDR3. The CDR3 loop reads CASSLKEFRWDSTGSKYF. In DNA form, the CDR3 reads TGTGCCAGCAGCTTAAAGGAGTTTCGATGGGACTCGACGGGGAGCAAGTACTTC.

The chain is built from TRBV6-5 and TRBJ2-1, with unresolved D. Trimming stripped 2 bases from V and 12 bases from J, with 23 bases between. The CDR3 loop spans 16 amino acids. Germline-derived CDR1 and CDR2 are MNHEY and SVGAGI. CDR3 in amino acids: CASSYQQFSGSSSQFF. CDR3 DNA: TGTGCCAGCAGTTACCAACAGTTTAGTGGTAGTTCCTCGCAGTTCTTC.

This clone showed up just once. The gene calls are TRBV5-6 and TRBJ2-6; D gene unclear. V lost 1 base and J lost 0, with 8 bases in between. Germline V gene data show CDR1 as SGHDT and CDR2 as YYEEEE. CDR3 size: 16 residues. For the CDR3, the DNA is TGTGCCAGCAGCTTGTCGCGGTACTCTGGGGCCAACGTCCTGACTTTC. Translation gives CASSLSRYSGANVLTF.

The chain links TRBV7-3 to TRBJ1-1, with a tentative D call TRBD1 (5 bases). Trimming stripped 3 bases from V and 1 base from J, with 9 bases between. The length of the CDR3 is 14 residues. CDR1 is SGHTA and CDR2 is FQGTGA in the germline V gene. CDR3 DNA: TGTGCCAGCAGCTTGCTGGGGGAGAACACTGAAGCTTTCTTT. Translating it yields CASSLLGENTEAFF.

V and J are TRBV19 and TRBJ2-6, with 10 bases aligning to TRBD2. The CDR3 sequence is 18 residues long. Germline V gene lookup returns CDR1 LNHDA and CDR2 SQIVND (reference sequence). The trim removed 3 bases at V and 2 bases at J, leaving 7 bases unmatched. CDR3 residues: CASSIIGSGRTGANVLTF. The CDR3 DNA follows: TGTGCCAGTAGTATCATAGGTAGCGGGAGGACTGGGGCCAACGTCCTGACTTTC.

The rearrangement uses TRBV6-1 and TRBJ1-4; no clear D. This CDR3 has 11 residues. Germline V gives CDR1 MNHNS, CDR2 SASEGT. The ends were cut back, 8 bases at V and 11 bases at J, with 12 bases in the middle. CDR3 region: CASGRFWKLFF. In DNA, the CDR3 is TGTGCCAGCGGGCGGTTTTGGAAACTGTTTTTT.

The DNA of the CDR3 is TGTGCCAGCAGCTTAGAATCGAGCACTAACTATGGCTACACCTTC. This codes for CASSLESSTNYGYTF. This chain uses TRBV11-2 with TRBJ1-2, with D uncertain. Germline lookup yields CDR1 SGHAT and CDR2 FQNNGV. The CDR3 covers 15 residues. V was clipped by 0 bases and J by 0 bases, with 8 bases between them.

CDR3 sequence reads: CASSQVFAPSESPLHF. In DNA form, the CDR3 reads TGCGCCAGCAGCCAAGTGTTCGCGCCCTCGGAGTCACCCCTCCACTTT. The chain joins TRBV4-1 to TRBJ1-6; D not certain. The CDR3 is 16 residues long. The V gene lost 1 base and the J gene lost 10 bases, with 17 bases spanning the gap. Germline V gene sequence: CDR1 MGHRA, CDR2 YSYEKL.

This clone was seen a handful of times. V and J are TRBV7-2 and TRBJ2-3; tentatively, D is TRBD2 (7 bases). Per the germline V gene, CDR1 is SGHTA and CDR2 is FQGNSA. CDR3 length: 13 amino acids. V lost 5 bases and J lost 4, with 10 bases in between. The CDR3 DNA follows: TGTGCCAGCAGCCGGGGGGCCGCAGATACGCAGTATTTT. It specifies CASSRGAADTQYF.

V gene TRBV27 combines with J gene TRBJ1-6; D is possibly TRBD1 (6 bases). This CDR3 comprises 14 residues. Per germline, CDR1 MNHEY and CDR2 SMNVEV (reference sequence). V was trimmed by 6 bases and J by 7 bases, leaving 13 bases between them. This CDR3 is CASRPRGVNSPLHF. As DNA, the CDR3 is TGTGCCAGCAGGCCCAGGGGTGTCAATTCACCCCTCCACTTT.

The chain recombines TRBV19 with TRBJ1-5, with a weak D call TRBD1 (6 bases). V lost 6 bases and J lost 2, with 14 bases in between. This CDR3 region has 15 residues. Germline lookup yields CDR1 LNHDA and CDR2 SQIVND (reference sequence). The CDR3 DNA follows: TGTGCCAGTAGGTCGGGGGCTTGGGGCAATCAGCCCCAGCATTTT. Amino acid sequence: CASRSGAWGNQPQHF.